This T cell receptor (beta chain) stems from a study of molecular identifiers for immune sequencing clone quantification. TCRdb ran MiXCR on the PCR reads and lists one entry per CDR3 protein. The sample records about 510,000 distinct CDR3 sequences, around 23% being singletons. Looked up from germline, CDR1 is LNHNV and CDR2 is YYDKDF (reference sequence). The CDR3 consists of 13 residues. The chain is built from TRBV15 and TRBJ2-7; 8 bases agree with TRBD2. The clonotype comes from a human donor in good health. Some libraries in this study had Jurkat cell RNA spiked in. Sequencing input: naive CD8+ T cells from blood, with Jurkat cell RNA spiked in. Regarding subset: FACS-sorted CD8+CD4-CCR7+CD45RA+ naive T cells. The CDR3 protein is CATGGVVAGEQYF. Written as DNA, the CDR3 is TGTGCGACGGGGGGGGTTGTGGCCGGAGAGCAGTACTTC.